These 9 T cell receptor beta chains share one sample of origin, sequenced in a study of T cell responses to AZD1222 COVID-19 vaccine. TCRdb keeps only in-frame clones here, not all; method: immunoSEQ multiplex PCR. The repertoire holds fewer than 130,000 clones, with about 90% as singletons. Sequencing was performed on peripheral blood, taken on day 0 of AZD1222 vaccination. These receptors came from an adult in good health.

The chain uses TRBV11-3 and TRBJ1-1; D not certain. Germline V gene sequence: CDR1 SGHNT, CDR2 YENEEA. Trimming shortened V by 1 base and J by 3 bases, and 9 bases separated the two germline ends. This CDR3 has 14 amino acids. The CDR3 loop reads CASSLGPEHTEAFF. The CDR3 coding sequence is TGTGCCAGCAGCTTAGGGCCGGAACACACTGAAGCTTTCTTT.

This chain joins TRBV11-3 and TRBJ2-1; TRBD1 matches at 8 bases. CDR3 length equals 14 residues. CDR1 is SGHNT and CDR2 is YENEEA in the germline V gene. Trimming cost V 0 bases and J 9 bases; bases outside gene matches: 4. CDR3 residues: CASSLDSTGGEQFF. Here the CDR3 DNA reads TGTGCCAGCAGCTTAGACTCCACAGGGGGTGAGCAGTTCTTC.

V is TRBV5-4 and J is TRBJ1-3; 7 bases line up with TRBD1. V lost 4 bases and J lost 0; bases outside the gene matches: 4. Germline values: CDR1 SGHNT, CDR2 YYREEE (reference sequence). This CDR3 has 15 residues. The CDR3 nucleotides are TGTGCCAGCAGCCTCGGGACAGCCTCTGGAAACACCATATATTTT. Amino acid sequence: CASSLGTASGNTIYF.

The CDR3 protein is CASSRTGSGNTIYF. As DNA, the CDR3 is TGTGCCAGCAGCCGGACAGGGTCTGGAAACACCATATATTTT. The chain carries TRBV11-2 and TRBJ1-3; 8 bases fit TRBD1. This CDR3 spans 14 amino acids. CDR1 and CDR2 (germline): SGHAT, FQNNGV. Trimming removed 5 bases from V and 1 base from J; junction bases left unmatched: 1.

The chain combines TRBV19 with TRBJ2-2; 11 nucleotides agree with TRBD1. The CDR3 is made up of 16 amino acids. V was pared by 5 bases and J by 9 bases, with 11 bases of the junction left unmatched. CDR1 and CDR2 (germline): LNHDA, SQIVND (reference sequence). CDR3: CASSEPGQGGDRELFF. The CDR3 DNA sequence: TGTGCCAGTAGTGAACCGGGACAGGGGGGCGACCGGGAGCTGTTTTTT.

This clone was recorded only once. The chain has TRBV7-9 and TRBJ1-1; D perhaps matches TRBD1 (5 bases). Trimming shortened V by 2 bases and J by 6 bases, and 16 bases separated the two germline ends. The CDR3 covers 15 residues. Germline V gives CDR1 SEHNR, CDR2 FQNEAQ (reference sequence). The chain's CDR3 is CASSLTLRGLAEAFF. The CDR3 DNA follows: TGTGCCAGCAGCTTAACCTTGCGGGGACTCGCTGAAGCTTTCTTT.

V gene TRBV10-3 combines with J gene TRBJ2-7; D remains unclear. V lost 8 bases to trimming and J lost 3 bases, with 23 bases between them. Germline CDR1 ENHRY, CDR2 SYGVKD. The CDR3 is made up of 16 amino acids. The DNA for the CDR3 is TGTGCCATCTCCTCGGACCCGACCTTATTTAGCTACGAGCAGTACTTC. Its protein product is CAISSDPTLFSYEQYF.

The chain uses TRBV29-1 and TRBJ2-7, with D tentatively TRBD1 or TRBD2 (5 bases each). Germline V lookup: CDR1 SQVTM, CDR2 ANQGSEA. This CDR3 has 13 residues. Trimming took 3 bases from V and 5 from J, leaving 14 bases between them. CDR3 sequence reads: CSVDEGFRDEQYF. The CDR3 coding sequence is TGCAGCGTTGATGAGGGGTTTAGGGACGAGCAGTACTTC.

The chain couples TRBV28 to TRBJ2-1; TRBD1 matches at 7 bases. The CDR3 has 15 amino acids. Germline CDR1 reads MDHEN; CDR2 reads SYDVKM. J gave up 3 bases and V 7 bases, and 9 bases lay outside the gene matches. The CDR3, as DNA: TGTGCCAGCACCCCCGACAGGGAGCTCTACAATGAGCAGTTCTTC. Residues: CASTPDRELYNEQFF.